These T cell receptor beta chains were read from a single sample in a study of persistence of HIV-infected CD4 T cells. No cognate antigen is known for these TCRs. Assay: immunoSEQ multiplex PCR; the TCRdb copy retains only in-frame clones and omits some. The sample includes 37,000 or so clones, 80% of them seen just once. The starting material was CD4+ T cells sorted from PBMCs after 18-hour stimulation, obtained from a patient who received antiretroviral therapy. The receptor set was obtained from an adult man with HIV who was CMV-seropositive. Both conserved end residues are part of each CDR3. A D gene is named only where the DNA matches it firmly. Not all rows give a size; the values are once, few, many and, for expanded clones, a class.

J gene | clone size | V gene | D gene | CDR3 DNA | CDR3 protein
TRBJ1-2 | - | TRBV5-4 | TRBD1 | TGTGCCAGCAGCTTGGACAGGGGGCACTATGGCTACACCTTC | CASSLDRGHYGYTF
TRBJ1-1 | - | TRBV6-5 | - | TGTGCCAGCAGTCGTAGTGCCCTTGAAGCTTTCTTT | CASSRSALEAFF
TRBJ2-5 | - | TRBV2 | TRBD1 | TGTGCCAGCAACACACAGGGGTGGCACGAGACCCAGTACTTC | CASNTQGWHETQYF
TRBJ1-4 | - | TRBV2 | - | TGTGCCAGCAGTGGGTCGACCGGCCAGTGGGGAAATGAAAAACTGTTTTTT | CASSGSTGQWGNEKLFF
TRBJ2-7 | - | TRBV6-5 | - | TGTGCCAGCAGGGAGACGGCGAGCGTGGGCGAGCAGTACTTC | CASRETASVGEQYF
TRBJ1-2 | - | TRBV6-5 | - | TGTGCCAGCCAACCTCCTGGTGGGCGCTCTGGCTACACCTTC | CASQPPGGRSGYTF
TRBJ1-3 | once | TRBV7-6 | TRBD1 | TGTGCCAGCAGCTTACGGACAGGGGGTACTGGAAACACCATATATTTT | CASSLRTGGTGNTIYF
TRBJ1-5 | - | TRBV30 | TRBD1 | TGTGCCTGGAGTGGAGGGGGCAGTCCCAATCAGCCCCAGCATTTT | CAWSGGGSPNQPQHF
TRBJ2-7 | - | TRBV28 | - | TGTGCCAGCAGTTTTACTAACAGAGAATCCTACGAGCAGTACTTC | CASSFTNRESYEQYF
TRBJ1-2 | - | TRBV7-3 | - | TGTGCCAGCAGCCCTCAGCCCCTTAACGGAGGTAACTATGGCTACACCTTC | CASSPQPLNGGNYGYTF
TRBJ1-6 | - | TRBV11-2 | - | TGTGCCAGCAGCTCGACACTCCTAGGGGGAGGCTCCTATAATTCACCCCTCCACTTT | CASSSTLLGGGSYNSPLHF
TRBJ1-1 | once | TRBV5-1 | - | TGCGCCAGCAGCTCGGCCCCACCCAGGAACACTGAAGCTTTCTTT | CASSSAPPRNTEAFF
TRBJ2-3 | - | TRBV5-1 | TRBD1 | TGCGCCAGCAGCTTGTCGACGGGACAGGGGCGGGATACGCAGTATTTT | CASSLSTGQGRDTQYF
TRBJ2-7 | once | TRBV10-1 | - | TGCGCCAGCAGTGAATCCCCGGGACAGCGGGGCGAGCAGTACTTC | CASSESPGQRGEQYF
TRBJ2-3 | - | TRBV5-1 | - | TGCGCCAGCAGCTTGGAGAGACCGGGCACAGATACGCAGTATTTT | CASSLERPGTDTQYF
TRBJ1-1 | few | TRBV19 | - | TGTGCCAGTAGTATTGCCGGGACCCTGAACACTGAAGCTTTCTTT | CASSIAGTLNTEAFF
TRBJ2-3 | - | TRBV25-1 | - | TGTGCCAGCAGTTCGCAGGATAACACAGATACGCAGTATTTT | CASSSQDNTDTQYF
TRBJ1-1 | - | TRBV19 | TRBD1 | TGTGCCAGTAGTCGACAGGGAGGTACTGAAGCTTTCTTT | CASSRQGGTEAFF
TRBJ2-5 | - | TRBV19 | - | TGTGCCAGTAGTATGGGCATCCAAGAGACCCAGTACTTC | CASSMGIQETQYF
TRBJ2-1 | - | TRBV20-1 | - | TGCAGTGCTAGTTATAGCGGACCCTACAATGAGCAGTTCTTC | CSASYSGPYNEQFF
TRBJ2-7 | - | TRBV4-1 | - | TGCGCCAGCAGCCAAGATCTATTACAGCTTACGTACGAGCAGTACTTC | CASSQDLLQLTYEQYF
TRBJ1-5 | - | TRBV7-8 | - | TGTGCCAGCAGCTTAGGACAGGCATCCAATCAGCCCCAGCATTTT | CASSLGQASNQPQHF
TRBJ1-4 | once | TRBV7-6 | - | TGTGCCAGCAGCTTAGAACCCCCAGGGAGATCAACTAATGAAAAACTGTTTTTT | CASSLEPPGRSTNEKLFF
TRBJ2-1 | - | TRBV5-6 | TRBD1 | TGTGCCAGCAGCCCCACCAAAGGACAGGTATTTTACAATGAGCAGTTCTTC | CASSPTKGQVFYNEQFF
TRBJ1-6 | - | TRBV9 | - | TGTGCCAGCAGCGTAGCAAGCCTGAAGAGCTCCTATAATTCACCCCTCCACTTT | CASSVASLKSSYNSPLHF